The text below deals with one T cell receptor (beta chain). These data are taken from a study of control samples from healthy donors and cancer patients. Only in-frame clones appear in the TCRdb table, and some are missing; sequencing was by immunoSEQ multiplex PCR. The data contain about 180,000 clones, under 95% of them singletons. The germline V gene encodes CDR1 SGHTA and CDR2 FQGNSA. The CDR3 spans 15 residues. The junction had 12 bases not matched to a gene; V was cut back by 5 bases and J by 7 bases. The sample taken for sequencing was blood. The source is a young woman in good health. J is TRBJ2-7 and V is TRBV7-2, with TRBD1 matching 9 bases. The DNA of the CDR3 is TGTGCCAGCAGCCCGACCGGGACAGGGAGAGGGGAGCAGTACTTC. Encoded protein: CASSPTGTGRGEQYF.